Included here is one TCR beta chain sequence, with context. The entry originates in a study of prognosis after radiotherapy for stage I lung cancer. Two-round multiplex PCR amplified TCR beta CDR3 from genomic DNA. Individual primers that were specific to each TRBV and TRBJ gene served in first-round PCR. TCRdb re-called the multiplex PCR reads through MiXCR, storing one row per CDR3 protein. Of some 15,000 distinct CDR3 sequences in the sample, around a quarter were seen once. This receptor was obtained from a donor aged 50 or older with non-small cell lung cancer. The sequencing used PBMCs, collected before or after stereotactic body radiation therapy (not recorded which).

Here the CDR3 DNA reads TGTGCCAGTAGTTCAACGGGGACTATGGAAACGCAGTATTTT. Translated, it gives CASSSTGTMETQYF. The genes are TRBV19 and TRBJ2-3, with TRBD2 identical over 7 bases. V was pared by 5 bases and J by 9 bases, with 11 bases of the junction left unmatched. Germline V gene data show CDR1 as LNHDA and CDR2 as SQIVND (reference sequence). The CDR3 totals 14 residues.